Listed below are T cell receptor beta chains from one sample, sequenced in a study of cytomegalovirus exposure and HLA in healthy donors. The assay was immunoSEQ multiplex PCR, and TCRdb's table has in-frame clones only and misses some. The sample lists 150,000 to 200,000 clones; more than 65% were seen once. Sequencing used PBMCs. The receptor set was obtained from a woman under 40 in good health and CMV-seropositive. The CDR3 runs from the conserved cysteine through the conserved F or W. Fields, in order: D gene, clone size, V gene, J gene, CDR3 DNA, CDR3 protein. The D gene is left open where the match is weak. Clone sizes are given selectively: once, few, many, or a class where the clone is expanded.

>TRBD2|few|TRBV5-1|TRBJ2-2
TGCGCCAGCAGTCAAGGGACTACCTACCAGACGACGAACACCGGGGAGCTGTTTTTT
CASSQGTTYQTTNTGELFF
>TRBD2|few|TRBV6-5|TRBJ2-1
TGTGCCAGCAGTTACCCTAGCGGGAGCCCCTACAATGAGCAGTTCTTC
CASSYPSGSPYNEQFF
>NA|NA|TRBV18|TRBJ2-5
TGTGCCAGCTCACCACCAACAGGGTCGGAGACCCAGTACTTC
CASSPPTGSETQYF
>NA|once|TRBV4-3|TRBJ1-1
TGCGCCAGCAGCCAAGCTGAGATGAACACTGAAGCTTTCTTT
CASSQAEMNTEAFF
>NA|NA|TRBV28|TRBJ1-5
TGTGCCAGCATCTCTGGGGAGAGGTACCAGCCCCAGCATTTT
CASISGERYQPQHF
>NA|few|TRBV6-5|TRBJ1-3
TGTGCCAGCAGACCCAGGGCTCTCTCTGGAAACACCATATATTTT
CASRPRALSGNTIYF
>NA|once|TRBV5-6|TRBJ2-7
TGTGCCAGCAGCTCGCGAAGAGGGGGCGAGCAGTACTTC
CASSSRRGGEQYF
>NA|NA|TRBV6-1|TRBJ2-7
TGTGCCAGCAGTAACGGTCTGATCTCCTACGAGCAGTACTTC
CASSNGLISYEQYF
>NA|once|TRBV15|TRBJ1-1
TGTGCCACCAGCAGTTCCGGGAACACTGAAGCTTTCTTT
CATSSSGNTEAFF
>TRBD1|NA|TRBV9|TRBJ2-2
TGTGCCAGCAGCGTTCTCAGGGGGCTTACCACCGGGGAGCTGTTTTTT
CASSVLRGLTTGELFF
>NA|NA|TRBV7-9|TRBJ1-4
TGTGCCAGCAGCCCCGGGGAATCGGCTAATGAAAAACTGTTTTTT
CASSPGESANEKLFF
>TRBD1|NA|TRBV28|TRBJ1-1
TGTGCCAGCAGTTTAAAAGGGGGCGCCCGACCTGAAGCTTTCTTT
CASSLKGGARPEAFF
>TRBD1|NA|TRBV27|TRBJ1-2
TGTGCCAGCAGTCTGACAGGGGTTATGGATGGCTACACCTTC
CASSLTGVMDGYTF
>TRBD1|once|TRBV5-4|TRBJ1-2
TGTGCCAGCAGCCGTCGAGGACAGGGCAGCGGCTACACCTTC
CASSRRGQGSGYTF
>NA|NA|TRBV18|TRBJ2-1
TGTGCCAGCTCACCTGCAGGTAAATACGAGCAGTTCTTC
CASSPAGKYEQFF